These T cell receptor beta chains were read from a single sample in a study of T cells expressing NK-cell markers. TCRdb reprocessed the 5' RACE reads; each CDR3 protein has one entry and no DNA is given. The listing records about 260,000 distinct CDR3 sequences. The sequenced sample was blood T cells: a sorted CD56 or NKG2C T cell subset, CD4+ or CD8+ T cells, or bulk PBMC T cells (not recorded which). Every receptor here comes from a woman between 18 and 69 years old in good health. The CDR3 runs from the conserved cysteine through the conserved F or W.

J | V | CDR3
TRBJ2-3 | TRBV10-3 | CATLKGGLAGGTDTQYF
TRBJ2-2 | TRBV28 | CASSTPLAPNTGELFF
TRBJ2-7 | TRBV12-3/TRBV12-4 | CAGRQGEREQYF
TRBJ2-1 | TRBV7-2 | CASAARDRSYNEQFF
TRBJ1-4 | TRBV20-1 | CSARGVLVGDNGEKLFF
TRBJ2-1 | TRBV9 | CASSDTGTSGNNEQFF
TRBJ2-1 | TRBV7-2 | CASSLGRGGASYNEQFF
TRBJ1-5 | TRBV20-1 | CSARGGQGPLQPQHF
TRBJ2-5 | TRBV29-1 | CSVGESQETQYF
TRBJ2-5 | TRBV28 | CASSHRGTGIRETQYF
TRBJ1-5 | TRBV18 | CASSPERTGAGRPQHF
TRBJ1-6 | TRBV5-4 | CASSWGDQSSPLHF
TRBJ1-2 | TRBV12-3/TRBV12-4 | CASSRDSLGSYGYTF
TRBJ2-5 | TRBV11-3 | CASSLGGGTAQETQYF
TRBJ2-2 | TRBV20-1 | CSARPGHTGELFF
TRBJ2-2 | TRBV11-2 | CASSLARGYTGELFF
TRBJ2-1 | TRBV6-2/TRBV6-3 | CASSYSLAGGPNEQFF
TRBJ2-3 | TRBV12-3/TRBV12-4 | CASSFNRGDTQYF
TRBJ2-2 | TRBV7-9 | CASSSHVQTPGELFF